The 27 T cell receptor beta chains below all came from one sample that was sequenced in a study of T cells in severe cutaneous drug reactions. Libraries were made by iRepertoire multiplex PCR with TCR subtype-specific primers for bulk and single-cell sequencing. Reanalyzing the multiplex PCR reads, TCRdb keeps one entry per CDR3 protein, without DNA. The sample features 8,000 to 8,500 distinct CDR3 sequences, with about a quarter in its top ten. The patients sequenced had a carbamazepine-induced Stevens-Johnson syndrome or toxic epidermal necrolysis reaction. The sequenced sample was cells from a skin blister. All receptors derive from a human donor with a severe cutaneous adverse drug reaction.

J is TRBJ2-1 and V is TRBV3-1; the TCRdb D gene call, TRBD2, has no DNA to confirm it. The CDR3 totals 17 residues. From germline, CDR1 is LGHDT and CDR2 YNNKEL (reference sequence). The CDR3 protein is CASSQGPLAGSYNEQFF.

V gene TRBV27 combines with J gene TRBJ2-1; TCRdb's assignment of TRBD1 cannot be checked, as there is no DNA. Germline CDR1 reads MNHEY; CDR2 reads SMNVEV (reference sequence). The CDR3 spans 11 residues. CDR3 region: CASSSQGQQFF.

V is TRBV29-1 and J is TRBJ2-1. The CDR3 extends over 14 amino acids. Germline loops: CDR1 SQVTM, CDR2 ANQGSEA. The CDR3 protein is CSVEGWGSYNEQFF.

CDR3 region: CASSQDYGPYEQYF. The chain combines TRBV5-4 with TRBJ2-7; TCRdb outputs TRBD2, but without DNA this stays unchecked. The germline gives CDR1 SGHNT, CDR2 YYREEE (reference sequence). The CDR3 is 14 amino acids.

The chain has TRBV28 and TRBJ2-7. The CDR3 runs to 14 residues. Germline V CDR1 and CDR2: MDHEN, SYDVKM. This CDR3 reads CASSNRPSSYEQYF.

This chain connects TRBV14 to TRBJ2-1. The CDR3 consists of 11 residues. From germline, CDR1 is SGHDN and CDR2 FVKESK. CDR3 protein: CASSQYNEQFF. Drawing the rest from reference TRBV14 and TRBJ2-1, the complete variable domain is EAGVTQFPSHSVIEKGQTVTLRCDPISGHDNLYWYRRVMGKEIKFLLHFVKESKQDESGMPNNRFLAERTGGTYSTLKVQPAELEDSGVYFCASSQYNEQFFGPGTRLTVL.

The chain is built from TRBV27 and TRBJ1-6; lacking DNA, the TRBD1 call made by TCRdb goes unchecked. Germline CDR1 MNHEY, CDR2 SMNVEV (reference sequence). This CDR3 is built from 15 residues. The CDR3 loop reads CASSPLQGPRVDLHF.

By frequency, this clonotype registers medium-sized (0.01 to 0.1%). The chain combines TRBV28 with TRBJ1-1; the D call from TCRdb, TRBD1, cannot be confirmed without DNA. In germline, CDR1 is MDHEN, CDR2 SYDVKM. The CDR3 covers 16 residues. CDR3 amino acids: CASSFLGGRGSTEAFF.

The chain recombines TRBV20-1 with TRBJ2-4; absent DNA, TCRdb's TRBD2 call cannot be checked. CDR3 length equals 21 residues. CDR1 is DFQATT and CDR2 is SNEGSKA in the germline V gene (reference sequence). CDR3: CSARDDHLSSEYRGAGNIQYF.

The chain has TRBV4-3 and TRBJ2-6; TCRdb gives TRBD1 as the D gene, but with no DNA this cannot be confirmed. The CDR3 covers 20 residues. CDR1 is LGHNA and CDR2 is YSLEER in the germline V gene. The CDR3 sequence: CASSQTTTGILFSGANVLTF.

The rearrangement joins TRBV29-1 to TRBJ2-7. CDR1 and CDR2 from the germline V gene are SQVTM and ANQGSEA. The CDR3 has 13 amino acids. CDR3 amino acids: CSVQETHSYEQYF.

This chain links TRBV7-8 with TRBJ2-5; with no DNA, the TCRdb D assignment of TRBD2 cannot be verified. The CDR3 has 17 amino acids. Germline V lookup: CDR1 SGHVS, CDR2 FQNEAQ. This CDR3 reads CASSKGLAGEIQETQYF.

Judged by frequency, this clonotype is medium-sized. CDR3 sequence reads: CASSKGVTSTDTQYF. This rearrangement joins TRBV10-2 to TRBJ2-3; the TCRdb call, TRBD1, lacks DNA for checking. The CDR3 runs 15 residues. Germline V gives CDR1 WSHSY, CDR2 SAAADI.

V usage is TRBV25-1 and J usage is TRBJ2-7. This CDR3 has 11 residues. The germline CDR1 and CDR2 sequences are MGHDK and SYGVNS. CDR3 loop: CASSGAYEQYF.

V gene TRBV15 combines with J gene TRBJ2-5; TCRdb proposes TRBD1, but this gene call is untestable without DNA. Germline-derived CDR1 and CDR2 are LNHNV and YYDKDF (reference sequence). The CDR3 sequence is 16 residues long. CDR3 in amino acids: CATSRADDPAGETQYF.

The gene calls are TRBV5-1 and TRBJ1-2; with no DNA, the TCRdb D assignment of TRBD1 cannot be verified. This CDR3 is built from 14 residues. Germline lookup yields CDR1 SGHRS and CDR2 YFSETQ. CDR3 sequence reads: CASSLEGPNYGYTF.

V usage is TRBV6-4 and J usage is TRBJ1-1. Germline CDR1 is MRHNA and CDR2 is SNTAGT. CDR3 length: 14 residues. CDR3: CASSYSFTLTEAFF.

The chain recombines TRBV5-1 with TRBJ2-1. The CDR3 loop spans 13 amino acids. Germline-derived CDR1 and CDR2 are SGHRS and YFSETQ. CDR3 amino acids: CASSSDTRNEQFF.

This sequence joins TRBV28 and TRBJ1-1; TCRdb names TRBD1, which stays unverified in the absence of DNA. The CDR3 length is 14 residues. CDR1 and CDR2 (germline): MDHEN, SYDVKM. The CDR3: CASSPNRGGTEAFF. The variable domain in full, completed from reference TRBV28 and TRBJ1-1, reads DVKVTQSSRYLVKRTGEKVFLECVQDMDHENMFWYRQDPGLGLRLIYFSYDVKMKEKGDIPEGYSVSREKKERFSLILESASTNQTSMYLCASSPNRGGTEAFFGQGTRLTVV.

The chain recombines TRBV5-6 with TRBJ2-7. Per germline, CDR1 SGHDT and CDR2 YYEEEE. The CDR3 consists of 11 residues. The CDR3: CASSLLGEQYF.

The rearrangement uses TRBV7-9 and TRBJ1-1; the D call of TRBD1 rests on TCRdb alone, since no DNA is present to check it. The CDR3 is 13 residues long. Germline lookup yields CDR1 SEHNR and CDR2 FQNEAQ (reference sequence). The CDR3 loop reads CASSRGRDTEAFF.

The chain combines TRBV29-1 with TRBJ1-2; TCRdb's assignment of TRBD1 cannot be checked, as there is no DNA. The CDR3 consists of 15 residues. Germline CDR1 SQVTM, CDR2 ANQGSEA. The CDR3 loop is CSVVGGQGDNYGYTF.

This chain links TRBV29-1 with TRBJ2-2; TCRdb's assignment of TRBD2 cannot be checked, as there is no DNA. The CDR3 extends over 16 amino acids. CDR1 is SQVTM and CDR2 is ANQGSEA in the germline V gene. CDR3 sequence reads: CSVATSGSPGAGELFF.

This chain joins TRBV6-2 or TRBV6-3 and TRBJ2-3; the D gene TCRdb calls, TRBD2, cannot be checked with no DNA. CDR3 length equals 16 residues. Per germline, CDR1 MNHEY and CDR2 SVGEGT. The chain's CDR3 is CASRQGLAGPTDTQYF.

This rearrangement joins TRBV29-1 to TRBJ1-1; TCRdb's D call of TRBD1 is untestable without DNA. Germline-derived CDR1 and CDR2 are SQVTM and ANQGSEA. The CDR3 has 12 amino acids. The CDR3: CSVGSLGGMAFF.

The gene calls are TRBV13 and TRBJ2-1; the D call of TRBD2 rests on TCRdb alone, since no DNA is present to check it. CDR1 and CDR2 from the germline V gene are PRHDT and FYEKMQ (reference sequence). The length of the CDR3 is 16 residues. The CDR3 region is CASSLGLAGYYNEQFF.

The rearrangement uses TRBV20-1 and TRBJ1-2; there is no DNA to check the TCRdb D call of TRBD1. The CDR3 is 15 amino acids. Germline V gene data show CDR1 as DFQATT and CDR2 as SNEGSKA (reference sequence). CDR3 residues: CSASGASSGLYGYTF.